The entry below gives a single T cell receptor beta chain sequence along with its context. Its specificity is not known. Profiled with immunoSEQ multiplex PCR; TCRdb holds only in-frame clones, not every one. Among 90,000 to 120,000 clones listed, roughly nine tenths were seen once. This sample stems from a study of T cell responses to AZD1222 COVID-19 vaccine. Study-level results: Close to half of all spike-specific TCRs reportedly target regions of the variants that are unmutated. Samples come after the peak T cell response, not at day 14.

The germline gives CDR1 WSHSY, CDR2 SAAADI. CDR3 length equals 13 residues. Trimming cost V 10 bases and J 8 bases; bases outside gene matches: 7. The input for sequencing was peripheral blood, taken on day 0 of AZD1222 vaccination. This chain connects TRBV10-2 to TRBJ2-1; 11 nucleotides line up with TRBD2. The sequence was obtained from an adult in good health. For the CDR3, the DNA is TGCGCCACCAAACTAGCGGGAGCCTATGAGCAGTTCTTC. Translation: CATKLAGAYEQFF.